This T cell receptor (beta chain) comes out of a study of PD-L1 blockade in urothelial cancer. The table came from immunoSEQ multiplex PCR; TCRdb's copy has only in-frame clones and leaves some out. The data contain roughly 100,000 clones, 70% to 90% of them singletons. Germline CDR1 SEHNR, CDR2 FQNEAQ (reference sequence). The CDR3 runs to 18 residues. J lost 4 bases, V lost 4 bases, and 12 bases had no gene match. This TCR was sampled from a man aged 45-65 years with urothelial cancer. The specimen was PBMCs, collected around atezolizumab (anti-PD-L1) treatment. This chain connects TRBV7-9 to TRBJ2-1; TRBD2 agrees at 11 bases. CDR3 in DNA: TGTGCCAGCAGCTCCAAGGCCCGACTAGCGGGAACTTACAATGAGCAGTTCTTC. Protein sequence: CASSSKARLAGTYNEQFF.